The 3 T cell receptor beta chains listed next were all sequenced from one sample in a study of identical twins. MiXCR, run by TCRdb on the 5' RACE reads, gives a single entry per CDR3 protein. The sample has about 200,000 distinct CDR3 sequences, around 10% seen once. The sample taken for sequencing was memory (CD45RO+) T cells sorted from blood. These receptors originate from a woman younger than 30 in good health.

This clonotype was seen a few times. CDR3 sequence (DNA): TGTGCCAGCAGCGATACGGTAGGAAACACCGGGGAGCTGTTTTTT. Protein: CASSDTVGNTGELFF. The gene calls are TRBV5-5 and TRBJ2-2; unclear D gene. V was trimmed by 4 bases and J by 2 bases, leaving 12 bases between them. This CDR3 comprises 15 residues. The germline gives CDR1 SGHKS, CDR2 YYEKEE (reference sequence).

This clonotype was seen at least ten times. This rearrangement joins TRBV7-8 to TRBJ2-7, with a possible D match to TRBD2 (7 bases). This CDR3 is 15 amino acids long. Trimming took off 2 bases at V and 7 bases at J, with 18 bases between the two ends. Germline-derived CDR1 and CDR2 are SGHVS and FQNEAQ. The CDR3 spells CASSLNRGASGEQYF. The CDR3 coding sequence is TGTGCCAGCAGCTTAAATCGGGGGGCGTCGGGAGAGCAGTACTTC.

This rearrangement joins TRBV29-1 to TRBJ2-2; D is perhaps TRBD1 (5 bases). Germline CDR1 reads SQVTM; CDR2 reads ANQGSEA. The V end was cut by 7 bases, the J end by 3 bases, with 9 bases between. The CDR3 length is 12 residues. The CDR3 nucleotides are TGCAGCGCCCAGGGCTACACCGGGGAGCTGTTTTTT. Its translation: CSAQGYTGELFF.